Below, one T cell receptor (beta chain) is given with its context. Generated by immunoSEQ multiplex PCR, the TCRdb table keeps only in-frame clones and is missing some. Altogether some 300,000 clones are present, around 87% being singletons, with the ten largest covering roughly 1%. The data originate from a study of blood T cell repertoires in COVID-19. The CDR3 length is 14 residues. V lost 2 bases and J lost 3, with 9 bases in between. CDR1 and CDR2 from the germline V gene are SGHAT and FQNNGV. Sequenced input: peripheral blood. The chain couples TRBV11-2 to TRBJ2-3; D is possibly TRBD2 (5 bases). This TCR was recovered from a woman between 40 and 55 years old with COVID-19, enrolled during active disease. CDR3 DNA sequence: TGTGCCAGCAGCTTATACCCGGGGACAGATACGCAGTATTTT. Residues: CASSLYPGTDTQYF.